Shown below are 9 T cell receptor beta chains from a single sample sequenced in a study of Ad26.COV2.S vaccination and SARS-CoV-2 variants. The repertoire was sequenced with immunoSEQ multiplex PCR; TCRdb's copy has only in-frame clones and lacks some. The sample lists 330,000 or so clones, roughly 90% occurring once. Specified treatment: roughly 20 received Ad26.COV2.S at low or high dose, single or two shots; 5 received placebo; per-sample allocation not given. Day 63 after the first injection of vaccine or placebo was the sampling time. This sample comprised peripheral blood, obtained in a trial of Ad26.COV2.S vaccine versus placebo. Receptor source: a person between 18 and 65 years old who received the Ad26.COV2.S COVID-19 vaccine or a placebo.

J is TRBJ2-2 and V is TRBV7-9; D tentatively fits TRBD1 or TRBD2 (7 bases each). V lost 7 bases and J 0 bases, leaving 21 bases between the germline ends. Germline values: CDR1 SEHNR, CDR2 FQNEAQ (reference sequence). This CDR3 region has 18 residues. The CDR3 region has the DNA TGTGCCAGCACCCCTGGGACAGCGGGATTCTCGAACACCGGGGAGCTGTTTTTT. Encoded protein: CASTPGTAGFSNTGELFF. The full variable domain, completed using reference TRBV7-9 and TRBJ2-2, is DTGVSQNPRHKITKRGQNVTFRCDPISEHNRLYWYRQTLGQGPEFLTYFQNEAQLEKSRLLSDRFSAERPKGSFSTLEIQRTEQGDSAMYLCASTPGTAGFSNTGELFFGEGSRLTVL.

This clone was detected once. This chain uses TRBV4-1 with TRBJ2-5; D is unclear. Germline V gene data show CDR1 as MGHRA and CDR2 as YSYEKL. The CDR3 sequence is 12 residues long. The V gene lost 3 bases and the J gene lost 4 bases, with 6 bases spanning the gap. Written as DNA, the CDR3 is TGCGCCAGCAGCCACCCAGCAGAGACCCAGTACTTC. It yields the protein CASSHPAETQYF.

The chain couples TRBV12-3 or TRBV12-4 to TRBJ1-2, with 7 bases aligning to TRBD1. The CDR3 is 13 amino acids. V shed 8 bases and J 7 bases; nucleotides not matched to a gene: 10. The DNA of the CDR3 is TGTGCCAGCCGTTCCGCGGGACAGACTGGCTACACCTTC. Translation: CASRSAGQTGYTF.

The CDR3 spells CASSLVDTQYF. The CDR3, as DNA: TGTGCCAGCAGCCTGGTGGATACGCAGTATTTT. This sequence joins TRBV2 and TRBJ2-3; D is undetermined. From germline, CDR1 is SNHLY and CDR2 FYNNEI. The CDR3 is made up of 11 amino acids. Trimming stripped 6 bases from V and 6 bases from J, with 7 bases between.

This clone was seen more than once but under ten times. The rearrangement uses TRBV7-6 and TRBJ1-3; D ambiguous. V gave up 2 bases and J gave up 0 bases, with 14 bases separating them. Germline loops: CDR1 SGHVS, CDR2 FNYEAQ. The CDR3 totals 17 residues. CDR3: CASSLLSLGGSGNTIYF. As DNA, the CDR3 is TGTGCCAGCAGCTTATTGTCCTTAGGCGGCTCTGGAAACACCATATATTTT.

The chain is built from TRBV5-1 and TRBJ1-1; 7 bases fit TRBD1. Germline V gene lookup returns CDR1 SGHRS and CDR2 YFSETQ. V shed 0 bases and J 3 bases; nucleotides not matched to a gene: 5. The CDR3 has 15 amino acids. The CDR3 DNA reads as TGCGCCAGCAGCTTGGTGGTAGGGACAGACACTGAAGCTTTCTTT. This gives the protein CASSLVVGTDTEAFF.

The chain employs TRBV18 and TRBJ2-1; no reliable D call. CDR1 KGHSH and CDR2 LQKENI come from the germline V gene. The V gene lost 3 bases and the J gene lost 2 bases, with 8 bases spanning the gap. This CDR3 spans 14 amino acids. CDR3 loop: CASSPGSTYNEQFF. CDR3 DNA: TGTGCCAGCTCACCGGGAAGTACCTACAATGAGCAGTTCTTC.

V gene TRBV15 combines with J gene TRBJ2-7; 10 bases agree with TRBD1. The CDR3 spans 15 residues. V gave up 5 bases and J gave up 2 bases; unmatched junction bases: 6. CDR1 and CDR2 from the germline V gene are LNHNV and YYDKDF (reference sequence). The CDR3: CATSPRQGATYEQYV. The CDR3 DNA sequence: TGTGCCACCAGCCCAAGACAGGGGGCCACCTACGAGCAGTACGTC.

This clone was counted between two and nine times. The V and J genes are TRBV18 and TRBJ1-6; a possible D gene is TRBD1 (6 bases). V was shortened by 2 bases and J by 10 bases, with 12 bases between the two germline ends. Germline V gene lookup returns CDR1 KGHSH and CDR2 LQKENI. The CDR3 runs 14 residues. The CDR3 protein is CASSPGGRGSPLHF. The CDR3 DNA sequence: TGTGCCAGCTCACCAGGGGGCAGAGGGTCACCCCTCCACTTT.